This TCR beta chain was sequenced in a study of blood T cell repertoires in COVID-19. Across the study: Sources were T cells, B-cell-depleted T cells, or PBMCs; the material itself was cDNA or gDNA.

Seattle-derived patients entered the study during active infection and were followed longitudinally. V lost 5 bases, J lost 2 bases, and 5 bases stayed unmatched. The CDR3 is 15 residues long. From germline, CDR1 is SNHLY and CDR2 FYNNEI. Original analysis: Amplification from reference gene primers served as the basis for estimated nucleated cell counts. Profiling relied on immunoSEQ multiplex PCR, and the TCRdb table lists in-frame clones only, not all of them. V and J calls plus clone size are reproduced from that table; the DNA served to infer D and trimming. The sample holds about 94,000 clones; approximately 74% are singletons and the top ten take just under 4%. This clone was recorded once.

The V call is TRBV2, the J call TRBJ2-2, with 7 bases lining up with TRBD1. The sequenced sample was peripheral blood. The source of this sequence is a man in his sixties or seventies with COVID-19, enrolled during active disease. CDR3 sequence (DNA): TGTGCCAGCAGTAGACAGGGAGTAAACACCGGGGAGCTGTTTTTT. It encodes CASSRQGVNTGELFF. The full variable domain, with the rest looked up from reference TRBV2 and TRBJ2-2, is EPEVTQTPSHQVTQMGQEVILRCVPISNHLYFYWYRQILGQKVEFLVSFYNNEISEKSEIFDDQFSVERPDGSNFTLKIRSTKLEDSAMYFCASSRQGVNTGELFFGEGSRLTVL.